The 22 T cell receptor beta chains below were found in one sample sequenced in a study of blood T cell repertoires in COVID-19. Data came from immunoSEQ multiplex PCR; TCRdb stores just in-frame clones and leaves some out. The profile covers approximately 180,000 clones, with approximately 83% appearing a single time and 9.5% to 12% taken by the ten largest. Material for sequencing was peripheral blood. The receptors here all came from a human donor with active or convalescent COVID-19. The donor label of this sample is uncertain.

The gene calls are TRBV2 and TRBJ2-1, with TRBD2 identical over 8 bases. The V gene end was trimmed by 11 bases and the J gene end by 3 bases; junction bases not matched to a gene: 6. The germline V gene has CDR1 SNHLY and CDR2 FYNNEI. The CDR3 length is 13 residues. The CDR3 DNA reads TGTGCCCATGGGGGACTAGACTACAATGAGCAGTTCTTC. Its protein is CAHGGLDYNEQFF.

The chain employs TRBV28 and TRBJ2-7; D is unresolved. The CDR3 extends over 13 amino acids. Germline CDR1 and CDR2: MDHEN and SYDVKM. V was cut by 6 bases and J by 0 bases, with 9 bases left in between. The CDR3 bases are TGTGCCAGCAGCCCTCCGGGCTCCTACGAGCAGTACTTC. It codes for CASSPPGSYEQYF.

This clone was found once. The CDR3 protein is CASSLTSGRNTQYF. As DNA, the CDR3 is TGCGCCAGCAGCTTGACTAGCGGGAGGAATACGCAGTATTTT. V gene TRBV5-1 combines with J gene TRBJ2-3; TRBD2 matches at 12 bases. Germline CDR1 reads SGHRS; CDR2 reads YFSETQ. The CDR3 length is 14 residues. V lost 1 base, J lost 7 bases, and 1 base stayed unmatched.

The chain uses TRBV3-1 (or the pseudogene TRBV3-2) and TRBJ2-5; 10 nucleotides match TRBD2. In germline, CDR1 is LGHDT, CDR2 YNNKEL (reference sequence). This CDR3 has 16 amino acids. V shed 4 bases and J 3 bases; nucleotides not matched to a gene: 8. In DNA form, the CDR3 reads TGTGCCAGCAGCCCGAGAAGGACTAGCGGAAAAGAGACCCAGTACTTC. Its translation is CASSPRRTSGKETQYF.

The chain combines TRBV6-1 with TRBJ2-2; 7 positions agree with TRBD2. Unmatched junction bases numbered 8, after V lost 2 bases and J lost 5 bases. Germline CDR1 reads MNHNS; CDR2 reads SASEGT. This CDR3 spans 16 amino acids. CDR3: CASSERPGGKTGELFF. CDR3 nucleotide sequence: TGTGCCAGCAGTGAACGACCGGGGGGAAAGACCGGGGAGCTGTTTTTT.

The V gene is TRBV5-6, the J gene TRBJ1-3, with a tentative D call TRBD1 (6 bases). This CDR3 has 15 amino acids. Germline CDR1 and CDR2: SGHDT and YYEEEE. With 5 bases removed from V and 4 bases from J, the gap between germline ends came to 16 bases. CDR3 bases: TGTGCCAGCAGTTTCCATACAGGGAAGGGAAACACCATATATTTT. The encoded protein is CASSFHTGKGNTIYF.

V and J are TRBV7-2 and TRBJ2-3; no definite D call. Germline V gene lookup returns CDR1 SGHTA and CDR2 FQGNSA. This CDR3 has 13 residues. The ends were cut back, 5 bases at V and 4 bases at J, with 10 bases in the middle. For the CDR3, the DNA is TGTGCCAGCAGCCGACAACCCTCAGATACGCAGTATTTT. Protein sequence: CASSRQPSDTQYF.

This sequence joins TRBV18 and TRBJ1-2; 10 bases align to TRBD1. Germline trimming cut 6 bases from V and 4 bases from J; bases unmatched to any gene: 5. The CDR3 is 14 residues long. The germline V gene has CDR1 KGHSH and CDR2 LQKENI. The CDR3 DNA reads TGTGCCAGCTCCCGGGACAGGGGTACCTATGGCTACACCTTC. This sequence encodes CASSRDRGTYGYTF.

As DNA, the CDR3 is TGTGCCACCCGTCTTACCGGCATTCAGTACTTC. Translation gives CATRLTGIQYF. The chain couples TRBV2 to TRBJ2-4; no definite D call. This CDR3 comprises 11 residues. Trimming stripped 10 bases from V and 9 bases from J, with 13 bases between. The germline V gene encodes CDR1 SNHLY and CDR2 FYNNEI.

DNA of the CDR3: TGTGCCAGTAGTATACAGGGGGCGGGTGGAAACACCATATATTTT. It yields the protein CASSIQGAGGNTIYF. The J gene is TRBJ1-3, the V gene TRBV19, with 8 bases matching TRBD1. V dropped 2 bases and J dropped 3; count of bases not matched to a gene: 3. The CDR3 covers 15 residues. Germline loops: CDR1 LNHDA, CDR2 SQIVND (reference sequence).

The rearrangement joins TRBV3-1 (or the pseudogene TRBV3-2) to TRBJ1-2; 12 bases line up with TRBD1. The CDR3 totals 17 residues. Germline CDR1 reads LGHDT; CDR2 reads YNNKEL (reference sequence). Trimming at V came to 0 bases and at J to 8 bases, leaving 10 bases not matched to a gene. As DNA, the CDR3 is TGTGCCAGCAGCCAAGATTACCGGGGGACAGGGGGCCGAGGCTACACCTTC. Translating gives CASSQDYRGTGGRGYTF.

The CDR3 nucleotides are TGTGCCAGCAGCCAAGCGGAGGTCTACGAGCAGTACTTC. This sequence encodes CASSQAEVYEQYF. This rearrangement joins TRBV3-1 (or the pseudogene TRBV3-2) to TRBJ2-7; perhaps TRBD2 as D (5 bases). Germline V gene lookup returns CDR1 LGHDT and CDR2 YNNKEL (reference sequence). This CDR3 spans 13 amino acids. V lost 1 base and J lost 3, with 7 bases in between.

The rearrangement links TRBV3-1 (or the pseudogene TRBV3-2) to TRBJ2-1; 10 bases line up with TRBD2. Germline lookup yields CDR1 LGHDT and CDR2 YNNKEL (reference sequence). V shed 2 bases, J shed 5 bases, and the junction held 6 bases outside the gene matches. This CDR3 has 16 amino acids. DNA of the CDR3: TGTGCCAGCAGCCAATTGAGCCTAGCGGGGGACAATGAGCAGTTCTTC. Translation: CASSQLSLAGDNEQFF.

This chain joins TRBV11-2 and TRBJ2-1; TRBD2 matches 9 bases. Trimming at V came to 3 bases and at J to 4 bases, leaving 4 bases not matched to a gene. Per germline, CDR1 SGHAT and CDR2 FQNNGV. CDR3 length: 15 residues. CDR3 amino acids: CASSFQRGAYNEQFF. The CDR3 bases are TGTGCCAGCAGCTTCCAGCGGGGGGCTTACAATGAGCAGTTCTTC.

The CDR3 coding sequence is TGCAGTGCCATCTACAGCTATGGCTACACCTTC. Encoded protein: CSAIYSYGYTF. The genes are TRBV20-1 and TRBJ1-2; D remains unclear. CDR3 length: 11 residues. Germline V gene sequence: CDR1 DFQATT, CDR2 SNEGSKA (reference sequence). The V end was cut by 6 bases, the J end by 4 bases, with 9 bases between.

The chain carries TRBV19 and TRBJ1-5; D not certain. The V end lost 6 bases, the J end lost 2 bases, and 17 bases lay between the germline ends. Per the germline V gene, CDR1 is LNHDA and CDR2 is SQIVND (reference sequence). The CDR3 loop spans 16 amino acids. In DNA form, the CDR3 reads TGTGCCAGTAGCCGAACTGTAATAGATGGCAATCAGCCCCAGCATTTT. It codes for CASSRTVIDGNQPQHF.

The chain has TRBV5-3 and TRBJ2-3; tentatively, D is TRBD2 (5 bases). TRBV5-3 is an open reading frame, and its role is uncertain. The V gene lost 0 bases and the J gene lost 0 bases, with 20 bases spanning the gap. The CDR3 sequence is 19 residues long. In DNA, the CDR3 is TGTGCCAGAAGCTTGGCTCTATTTGGGAGTCTAGGTAGCACAGATACGCAGTATTTT. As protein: CARSLALFGSLGSTDTQYF.

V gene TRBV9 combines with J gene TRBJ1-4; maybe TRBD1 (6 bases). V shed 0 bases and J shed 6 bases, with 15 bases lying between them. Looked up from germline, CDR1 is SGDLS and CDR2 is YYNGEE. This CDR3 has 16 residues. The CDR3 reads CASSVDWGQVDEKLFF. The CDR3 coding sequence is TGTGCCAGCAGCGTAGACTGGGGGCAAGTGGATGAAAAACTGTTTTTT.

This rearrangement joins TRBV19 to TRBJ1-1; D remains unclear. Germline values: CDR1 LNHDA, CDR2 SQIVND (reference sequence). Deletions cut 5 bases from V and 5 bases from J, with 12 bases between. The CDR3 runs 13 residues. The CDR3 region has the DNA TGTGCCAGTAGTGTCAGATGGGCGACTGAAGCTTTCTTT. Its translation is CASSVRWATEAFF.

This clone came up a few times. The CDR3 is CASSFRGQSNTGELFF. The CDR3 DNA follows: TGTGCCAGCAGTTTCAGGGGACAATCGAACACCGGGGAGCTGTTTTTT. The chain has TRBV27 and TRBJ2-2, with D possibly matching TRBD1 (6 bases). V was pared by 3 bases and J by 0 bases, with 11 bases between. CDR1 and CDR2 from the germline V gene are MNHEY and SMNVEV (reference sequence). The CDR3 is 16 residues long.

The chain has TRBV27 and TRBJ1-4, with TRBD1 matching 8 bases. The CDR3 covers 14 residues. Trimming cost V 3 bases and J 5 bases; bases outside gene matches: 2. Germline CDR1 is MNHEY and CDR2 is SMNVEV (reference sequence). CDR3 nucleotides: TGTGCCAGCAGTTTGGGGACAGGCAATGAAAAACTGTTTTTT. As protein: CASSLGTGNEKLFF.

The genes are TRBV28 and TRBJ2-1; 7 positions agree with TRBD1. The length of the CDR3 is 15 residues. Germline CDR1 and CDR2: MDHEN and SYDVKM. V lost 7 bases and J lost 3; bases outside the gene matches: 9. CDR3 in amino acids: CASKTGTDFYNEQFF. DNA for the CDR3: TGTGCCAGCAAAACCGGGACAGACTTCTACAATGAGCAGTTCTTC.